The 20 T cell receptor beta chains reported below all come from one sample, sequenced in a study of blood T cell repertoires in COVID-19. Some clones are missing from TCRdb's copy, which holds only in-frame ones; the method was immunoSEQ multiplex PCR. The table has more than 55,000 clones, about 89% seen once. The sample consisted of peripheral blood. Receptor source: a man aged 55 to 69 with active or convalescent COVID-19.

The V gene is TRBV14, the J gene TRBJ2-3, with 10 bases identical to TRBD1. The length of the CDR3 is 16 residues. In germline, CDR1 is SGHDN, CDR2 FVKESK. J lost 1 base, V lost 4 bases, and 5 bases had no gene match. Written as DNA, the CDR3 is TGTGCCAGCAGCCCGTTAGGGACAGGGGGCACAGATACGCAGTATTTT. Translated, it gives CASSPLGTGGTDTQYF. The full variable domain, its missing parts supplied by reference TRBV14 and TRBJ2-3, is EAGVTQFPSHSVIEKGQTVTLRCDPISGHDNLYWYRRVMGKEIKFLLHFVKESKQDESGMPNNRFLAERTGGTYSTLKVQPAELEDSGVYFCASSPLGTGGTDTQYFGPGTRLTVL.

The chain links TRBV19 to TRBJ1-4, with D maybe TRBD1 (5 bases). The CDR3 spans 14 residues. The V end was cut by 7 bases, the J end by 8 bases, with 17 bases between. Germline V gives CDR1 LNHDA, CDR2 SQIVND (reference sequence). The CDR3 protein is CASTPPGVAEKLFF. Here the CDR3 DNA reads TGTGCCAGTACCCCCCCGGGGGTAGCGGAAAAACTGTTTTTT.

The genes are TRBV10-2 and TRBJ2-1; possible D gene TRBD2, 5 bases. V lost 5 bases and J lost 0, with 14 bases in between. Germline V lookup: CDR1 WSHSY, CDR2 SAAADI. There are 16 residues in the CDR3. The CDR3 here is CASSKSGSSSYNEQFF. The DNA of the CDR3 is TGCGCCAGCAGTAAAAGCGGCTCGAGCTCCTACAATGAGCAGTTCTTC.

The chain couples TRBV5-5 to TRBJ1-6; a possible D gene is TRBD1 (6 bases). CDR1 and CDR2 (germline): SGHKS, YYEKEE (reference sequence). Trimming left V 5 bases short and J 2 bases short, with 11 bases between. The CDR3 is 15 amino acids. CDR3 sequence (DNA): TGTGCCAGCAGGGCAGGGGTCGCCTATAATTCACCCCTCCACTTT. This sequence encodes CASRAGVAYNSPLHF.

This clone was seen only a few times. This sequence joins TRBV24-1 and TRBJ2-2; unclear D gene. This CDR3 spans 15 amino acids. CDR1 and CDR2 (germline): KGHDR, SFDVKD. The V end was cut by 2 bases, the J end by 3 bases, with 9 bases between. The CDR3 reads CATSDSYLYTGELFF. The CDR3 DNA sequence: TGTGCCACCAGTGATTCTTATCTTTACACCGGGGAGCTGTTTTTT.

The gene calls are TRBV12-3 or TRBV12-4 and TRBJ1-1; D perhaps matches TRBD1 (5 bases). Trimming took off 6 bases at V and 11 bases at J, with 19 bases between the two ends. The CDR3 sequence is 13 residues long. As DNA, the CDR3 is TGTGCCAGCAGCATCAGGGCGGCAGCGTACGCTTTCTTT. Amino acid sequence: CASSIRAAAYAFF.

The rearrangement links TRBV20-1 to TRBJ1-5; the D is unclear. CDR3 length: 16 residues. Between the trimmed V and J ends, which lost 3 bases and 0 bases, there was a span of 15 bases. CDR1 is DFQATT and CDR2 is SNEGSKA in the germline V gene (reference sequence). The CDR3 DNA reads as TGCAGTGCTAGTGACACCCAGGCTTATAGCAATCAGCCCCAGCATTTT. Residues: CSASDTQAYSNQPQHF.

The V and J genes are TRBV2 and TRBJ2-3; 8 bases are a match to TRBD2. With 1 base clipped from V and 0 bases from J, the junction kept 6 bases outside the gene matches. Germline CDR1 and CDR2: SNHLY and FYNNEI. The CDR3 is 17 residues long. The chain's CDR3 is CASSEGAGVLSTDTQYF. DNA for the CDR3: TGTGCCAGCAGTGAAGGAGCGGGAGTTCTAAGCACAGATACGCAGTATTTT.

The chain has TRBV6-5 and TRBJ1-2; perhaps TRBD1 as D (5 bases). Per germline, CDR1 MNHEY and CDR2 SVGAGI. CDR3 size: 16 residues. V dropped 2 bases and J dropped 2 bases, with 15 bases sitting between them. The CDR3 sequence: CASSYHPYDRNYGYTF. The CDR3 DNA sequence: TGTGCCAGCAGTTACCATCCGTACGACAGAAACTATGGCTACACCTTC.

V gene TRBV5-4 combines with J gene TRBJ2-7; D call uncertain. The germline V gene has CDR1 SGHNT and CDR2 YYREEE (reference sequence). V shed 1 base and J shed 0 bases, with 5 bases lying between them. The CDR3 consists of 13 residues. As DNA, the CDR3 is TGTGCCAGCAGCTTGAGGAGCTCCTACGAGCAGTACTTC. It codes for CASSLRSSYEQYF.

CDR3 nucleotide sequence: TGCGCCAGCAGCTTGTCGGACAGGGATCGAGATACGCAGTATTTT. Protein: CASSLSDRDRDTQYF. The gene calls are TRBV5-1 and TRBJ2-3; 8 bases map to TRBD1. Germline V gene sequence: CDR1 SGHRS, CDR2 YFSETQ. The trim removed 1 base at V and 5 bases at J, leaving 6 bases unmatched. The CDR3 loop spans 15 amino acids.

This clone has a single count. This sequence joins TRBV5-1 and TRBJ1-6; 7 bases are shared with TRBD1. The ends lost 4 bases at V and 7 bases at J; junction bases unmatched: 2. CDR1 and CDR2 (germline): SGHRS, YFSETQ. CDR3 length: 13 residues. CDR3 sequence: CASSRDSNSPLHF. The CDR3 nucleotides are TGCGCCAGCAGCAGGGACAGCAATTCACCCCTCCACTTT. Combining the CDR3 with reference TRBV5-1 and TRBJ1-6 gives the whole variable domain KAGVTQTPRYLIKTRGQQVTLSCSPISGHRSVSWYQQTPGQGLQFLFEYFSETQRNKGNFPGRFSGRQFSNSRSEMNVSTLELGDSALYLCASSRDSNSPLHFGNGTRLTVT.

The chain uses TRBV2 and TRBJ1-1; TRBD1 might be the D (6 bases). V was clipped by 2 bases and J by 0 bases, with 10 bases between them. The CDR3 is 15 residues long. Germline lookup yields CDR1 SNHLY and CDR2 FYNNEI. Here the CDR3 DNA reads TGTGCCAGCAGTGAACAGGGGCGAATGAACACTGAAGCTTTCTTT. As protein: CASSEQGRMNTEAFF.

This chain links TRBV11-3 with TRBJ1-1; D is perhaps TRBD1 (5 bases). CDR3 size: 13 residues. CDR1 and CDR2 (germline): SGHNT, YENEEA. The V end lost 2 bases, the J end lost 2 bases, and 6 bases lay between the germline ends. CDR3 in amino acids: CASSLQGNTEAFF. The CDR3 DNA reads as TGTGCCAGCAGCTTACAGGGTAACACTGAAGCTTTCTTT.

The V gene is TRBV5-1, the J gene TRBJ2-7; weak D call: TRBD2 (5 bases). This CDR3 has 13 amino acids. CDR1 and CDR2 (germline): SGHRS, YFSETQ. V gave up 2 bases and J gave up 4 bases, with 10 bases separating them. CDR3 sequence: CASSFEGKYEQYF. The CDR3 nucleotides are TGCGCCAGCAGCTTTGAGGGTAAATACGAGCAGTACTTC.

The CDR3 region is CASNPRGSNTEAFF. The CDR3, as DNA: TGTGCCAGCAACCCTAGGGGATCGAACACTGAAGCTTTCTTT. J is TRBJ1-1 and V is TRBV9, with a weak D call TRBD1 (5 bases). Trimming removed 6 bases from V and 1 base from J, with 13 bases in between. CDR1 and CDR2 (germline): SGDLS, YYNGEE. CDR3 length: 14 residues.

The chain links TRBV5-4 to TRBJ2-3, with D perhaps TRBD1 (5 bases). V lost 2 bases to trimming and J lost 0 bases, with 7 bases between them. The CDR3 length is 14 residues. CDR1 is SGHNT, CDR2 YYREEE, per germline (reference sequence). The CDR3 is CASSFTGSTDTQYF. The CDR3 region has the DNA TGTGCCAGCAGCTTTACAGGAAGCACAGATACGCAGTATTTT.

The V call is TRBV6-1, the J call TRBJ2-7, with 7 bases lining up with TRBD1. V shed 3 bases, J shed 5 bases, and the junction held 16 bases outside the gene matches. This CDR3 is built from 17 residues. The germline V gene encodes CDR1 MNHNS and CDR2 SASEGT. The CDR3 DNA follows: TGTGCCAGCAGTGATTCTGTTCGTGACAGGGTGAAACACGAGCAGTACTTC. This translates into CASSDSVRDRVKHEQYF.

The rearrangement joins TRBV5-1 to TRBJ2-7, with TRBD1 matching 7 bases. Germline V gene lookup returns CDR1 SGHRS and CDR2 YFSETQ. The trim removed 4 bases at V and 1 base at J, leaving 5 bases unmatched. CDR3 length: 14 amino acids. This chain's CDR3 is CASSVRQGSYEQYF. The CDR3 DNA reads as TGCGCCAGCAGCGTCCGACAGGGTTCCTACGAGCAGTACTTC.

The chain is built from TRBV27 and TRBJ1-1; D is perhaps TRBD1 (6 bases). The CDR3 loop spans 15 amino acids. Germline V gives CDR1 MNHEY, CDR2 SMNVEV (reference sequence). With 5 bases removed from V and 1 base from J, the gap between germline ends came to 14 bases. CDR3 region: CASSPAGARNTEAFF. CDR3 in DNA: TGTGCCAGCAGTCCCGCGGGGGCCAGGAACACTGAAGCTTTCTTT.